The rows below give T cell receptor beta chains drawn from one sample of a study of regulatory T cells in long-lasting Graves disease. TCRdb itself ran the multiplex PCR reads through MiXCR, one entry per CDR3 protein. The data hold roughly 320,000 distinct CDR3 sequences, with around 17% observed a single time. The sample also formed part of further work on T cells in Graves' hyperthyroidism and ophthalmopathy.

This material consisted of peripheral blood mononuclear cells (PBMCs), taken at new diagnosis, from a patient treated with antithyroid drugs. All receptors derive from a man in his forties with Graves disease. The CDR3 runs from the conserved cysteine through the conserved F or W. D genes are given only for firm matches. Clone size is not always given. Where it is, it says once, few, many or a class for expanded clones.

d_call: TRBD2; v_call: TRBV7-8; j_call: TRBJ2-3; cdr3_length: 15; clone_size: -; cdr3_aa: CASSSGTTHTDTQYF; cdr3_nt: TGTGCCAGCAGCTCTGGGACTACCCACACAGATACGCAGTATTTT
d_call: -; v_call: TRBV5-5; j_call: TRBJ2-3; cdr3_length: 15; clone_size: many; cdr3_aa: CASRLSGGFGDTQYF; cdr3_nt: TGTGCCAGCAGACTATCGGGGGGCTTCGGAGATACGCAGTATTTT
d_call: TRBD2; v_call: TRBV30; j_call: TRBJ2-7; cdr3_length: 12; clone_size: many; cdr3_aa: CAWTSGSYEQYF; cdr3_nt: TGTGCCTGGACTAGCGGCTCCTACGAGCAGTACTTC
d_call: TRBD1; v_call: TRBV24-1; j_call: TRBJ1-4; cdr3_length: 17; clone_size: many; cdr3_aa: CATSEGTGHAGDEKLFF; cdr3_nt: TGTGCCACCAGTGAGGGGACAGGTCATGCGGGGGATGAAAAACTGTTTTTT
d_call: -; v_call: TRBV7-2; j_call: TRBJ2-5; cdr3_length: 15; clone_size: many; cdr3_aa: CASSLGRWRQETQYF; cdr3_nt: TGTGCCAGCAGCTTGGGACGCTGGAGGCAAGAGACCCAGTACTTC
d_call: TRBD1; v_call: TRBV30; j_call: TRBJ2-7; cdr3_length: 14; clone_size: many; cdr3_aa: CAWRRGPHTYEQYF; cdr3_nt: TGTGCCTGGAGAAGGGGGCCGCACACCTACGAGCAGTACTTC
d_call: TRBD1; v_call: TRBV6-1; j_call: TRBJ2-1; cdr3_length: 16; clone_size: few; cdr3_aa: CASRISRGSSYNEQFF; cdr3_nt: TGTGCCAGCAGGATTTCCAGGGGGTCCTCCTACAATGAGCAGTTCTTC
d_call: -; v_call: TRBV7-8; j_call: TRBJ2-5; cdr3_length: 15; clone_size: -; cdr3_aa: CASSRGSGRQETQYF; cdr3_nt: TGTGCCAGCAGCCGAGGGTCAGGGCGCCAAGAGACCCAGTACTTC
d_call: TRBD1; v_call: TRBV12-3/TRBV12-4; j_call: TRBJ2-5; cdr3_length: 15; clone_size: -; cdr3_aa: CASSLPTGGEETQYF; cdr3_nt: TGTGCCAGCAGTTTACCGACAGGGGGCGAGGAGACCCAGTACTTC
d_call: -; v_call: TRBV6-2/TRBV6-3; j_call: TRBJ1-1; cdr3_length: 15; clone_size: -; cdr3_aa: CASSYSGAGNTEAFF; cdr3_nt: TGTGCCAGCAGCTACTCCGGGGCAGGGAACACTGAAGCTTTCTTT